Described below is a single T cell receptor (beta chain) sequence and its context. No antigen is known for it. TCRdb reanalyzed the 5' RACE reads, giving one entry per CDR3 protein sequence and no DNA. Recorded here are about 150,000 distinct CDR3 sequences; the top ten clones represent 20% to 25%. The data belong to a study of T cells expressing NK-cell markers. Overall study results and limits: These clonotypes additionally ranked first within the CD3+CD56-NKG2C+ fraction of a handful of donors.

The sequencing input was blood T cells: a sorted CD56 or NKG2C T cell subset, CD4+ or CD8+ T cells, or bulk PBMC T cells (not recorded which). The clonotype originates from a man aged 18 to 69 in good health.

This CDR3 reads CASSEDETAGAFF. The genes are TRBV6-1 and TRBJ1-1; TCRdb outputs TRBD1, but without DNA this stays unchecked. Per germline, CDR1 MNHNS and CDR2 SASEGT. This CDR3 has 13 residues.